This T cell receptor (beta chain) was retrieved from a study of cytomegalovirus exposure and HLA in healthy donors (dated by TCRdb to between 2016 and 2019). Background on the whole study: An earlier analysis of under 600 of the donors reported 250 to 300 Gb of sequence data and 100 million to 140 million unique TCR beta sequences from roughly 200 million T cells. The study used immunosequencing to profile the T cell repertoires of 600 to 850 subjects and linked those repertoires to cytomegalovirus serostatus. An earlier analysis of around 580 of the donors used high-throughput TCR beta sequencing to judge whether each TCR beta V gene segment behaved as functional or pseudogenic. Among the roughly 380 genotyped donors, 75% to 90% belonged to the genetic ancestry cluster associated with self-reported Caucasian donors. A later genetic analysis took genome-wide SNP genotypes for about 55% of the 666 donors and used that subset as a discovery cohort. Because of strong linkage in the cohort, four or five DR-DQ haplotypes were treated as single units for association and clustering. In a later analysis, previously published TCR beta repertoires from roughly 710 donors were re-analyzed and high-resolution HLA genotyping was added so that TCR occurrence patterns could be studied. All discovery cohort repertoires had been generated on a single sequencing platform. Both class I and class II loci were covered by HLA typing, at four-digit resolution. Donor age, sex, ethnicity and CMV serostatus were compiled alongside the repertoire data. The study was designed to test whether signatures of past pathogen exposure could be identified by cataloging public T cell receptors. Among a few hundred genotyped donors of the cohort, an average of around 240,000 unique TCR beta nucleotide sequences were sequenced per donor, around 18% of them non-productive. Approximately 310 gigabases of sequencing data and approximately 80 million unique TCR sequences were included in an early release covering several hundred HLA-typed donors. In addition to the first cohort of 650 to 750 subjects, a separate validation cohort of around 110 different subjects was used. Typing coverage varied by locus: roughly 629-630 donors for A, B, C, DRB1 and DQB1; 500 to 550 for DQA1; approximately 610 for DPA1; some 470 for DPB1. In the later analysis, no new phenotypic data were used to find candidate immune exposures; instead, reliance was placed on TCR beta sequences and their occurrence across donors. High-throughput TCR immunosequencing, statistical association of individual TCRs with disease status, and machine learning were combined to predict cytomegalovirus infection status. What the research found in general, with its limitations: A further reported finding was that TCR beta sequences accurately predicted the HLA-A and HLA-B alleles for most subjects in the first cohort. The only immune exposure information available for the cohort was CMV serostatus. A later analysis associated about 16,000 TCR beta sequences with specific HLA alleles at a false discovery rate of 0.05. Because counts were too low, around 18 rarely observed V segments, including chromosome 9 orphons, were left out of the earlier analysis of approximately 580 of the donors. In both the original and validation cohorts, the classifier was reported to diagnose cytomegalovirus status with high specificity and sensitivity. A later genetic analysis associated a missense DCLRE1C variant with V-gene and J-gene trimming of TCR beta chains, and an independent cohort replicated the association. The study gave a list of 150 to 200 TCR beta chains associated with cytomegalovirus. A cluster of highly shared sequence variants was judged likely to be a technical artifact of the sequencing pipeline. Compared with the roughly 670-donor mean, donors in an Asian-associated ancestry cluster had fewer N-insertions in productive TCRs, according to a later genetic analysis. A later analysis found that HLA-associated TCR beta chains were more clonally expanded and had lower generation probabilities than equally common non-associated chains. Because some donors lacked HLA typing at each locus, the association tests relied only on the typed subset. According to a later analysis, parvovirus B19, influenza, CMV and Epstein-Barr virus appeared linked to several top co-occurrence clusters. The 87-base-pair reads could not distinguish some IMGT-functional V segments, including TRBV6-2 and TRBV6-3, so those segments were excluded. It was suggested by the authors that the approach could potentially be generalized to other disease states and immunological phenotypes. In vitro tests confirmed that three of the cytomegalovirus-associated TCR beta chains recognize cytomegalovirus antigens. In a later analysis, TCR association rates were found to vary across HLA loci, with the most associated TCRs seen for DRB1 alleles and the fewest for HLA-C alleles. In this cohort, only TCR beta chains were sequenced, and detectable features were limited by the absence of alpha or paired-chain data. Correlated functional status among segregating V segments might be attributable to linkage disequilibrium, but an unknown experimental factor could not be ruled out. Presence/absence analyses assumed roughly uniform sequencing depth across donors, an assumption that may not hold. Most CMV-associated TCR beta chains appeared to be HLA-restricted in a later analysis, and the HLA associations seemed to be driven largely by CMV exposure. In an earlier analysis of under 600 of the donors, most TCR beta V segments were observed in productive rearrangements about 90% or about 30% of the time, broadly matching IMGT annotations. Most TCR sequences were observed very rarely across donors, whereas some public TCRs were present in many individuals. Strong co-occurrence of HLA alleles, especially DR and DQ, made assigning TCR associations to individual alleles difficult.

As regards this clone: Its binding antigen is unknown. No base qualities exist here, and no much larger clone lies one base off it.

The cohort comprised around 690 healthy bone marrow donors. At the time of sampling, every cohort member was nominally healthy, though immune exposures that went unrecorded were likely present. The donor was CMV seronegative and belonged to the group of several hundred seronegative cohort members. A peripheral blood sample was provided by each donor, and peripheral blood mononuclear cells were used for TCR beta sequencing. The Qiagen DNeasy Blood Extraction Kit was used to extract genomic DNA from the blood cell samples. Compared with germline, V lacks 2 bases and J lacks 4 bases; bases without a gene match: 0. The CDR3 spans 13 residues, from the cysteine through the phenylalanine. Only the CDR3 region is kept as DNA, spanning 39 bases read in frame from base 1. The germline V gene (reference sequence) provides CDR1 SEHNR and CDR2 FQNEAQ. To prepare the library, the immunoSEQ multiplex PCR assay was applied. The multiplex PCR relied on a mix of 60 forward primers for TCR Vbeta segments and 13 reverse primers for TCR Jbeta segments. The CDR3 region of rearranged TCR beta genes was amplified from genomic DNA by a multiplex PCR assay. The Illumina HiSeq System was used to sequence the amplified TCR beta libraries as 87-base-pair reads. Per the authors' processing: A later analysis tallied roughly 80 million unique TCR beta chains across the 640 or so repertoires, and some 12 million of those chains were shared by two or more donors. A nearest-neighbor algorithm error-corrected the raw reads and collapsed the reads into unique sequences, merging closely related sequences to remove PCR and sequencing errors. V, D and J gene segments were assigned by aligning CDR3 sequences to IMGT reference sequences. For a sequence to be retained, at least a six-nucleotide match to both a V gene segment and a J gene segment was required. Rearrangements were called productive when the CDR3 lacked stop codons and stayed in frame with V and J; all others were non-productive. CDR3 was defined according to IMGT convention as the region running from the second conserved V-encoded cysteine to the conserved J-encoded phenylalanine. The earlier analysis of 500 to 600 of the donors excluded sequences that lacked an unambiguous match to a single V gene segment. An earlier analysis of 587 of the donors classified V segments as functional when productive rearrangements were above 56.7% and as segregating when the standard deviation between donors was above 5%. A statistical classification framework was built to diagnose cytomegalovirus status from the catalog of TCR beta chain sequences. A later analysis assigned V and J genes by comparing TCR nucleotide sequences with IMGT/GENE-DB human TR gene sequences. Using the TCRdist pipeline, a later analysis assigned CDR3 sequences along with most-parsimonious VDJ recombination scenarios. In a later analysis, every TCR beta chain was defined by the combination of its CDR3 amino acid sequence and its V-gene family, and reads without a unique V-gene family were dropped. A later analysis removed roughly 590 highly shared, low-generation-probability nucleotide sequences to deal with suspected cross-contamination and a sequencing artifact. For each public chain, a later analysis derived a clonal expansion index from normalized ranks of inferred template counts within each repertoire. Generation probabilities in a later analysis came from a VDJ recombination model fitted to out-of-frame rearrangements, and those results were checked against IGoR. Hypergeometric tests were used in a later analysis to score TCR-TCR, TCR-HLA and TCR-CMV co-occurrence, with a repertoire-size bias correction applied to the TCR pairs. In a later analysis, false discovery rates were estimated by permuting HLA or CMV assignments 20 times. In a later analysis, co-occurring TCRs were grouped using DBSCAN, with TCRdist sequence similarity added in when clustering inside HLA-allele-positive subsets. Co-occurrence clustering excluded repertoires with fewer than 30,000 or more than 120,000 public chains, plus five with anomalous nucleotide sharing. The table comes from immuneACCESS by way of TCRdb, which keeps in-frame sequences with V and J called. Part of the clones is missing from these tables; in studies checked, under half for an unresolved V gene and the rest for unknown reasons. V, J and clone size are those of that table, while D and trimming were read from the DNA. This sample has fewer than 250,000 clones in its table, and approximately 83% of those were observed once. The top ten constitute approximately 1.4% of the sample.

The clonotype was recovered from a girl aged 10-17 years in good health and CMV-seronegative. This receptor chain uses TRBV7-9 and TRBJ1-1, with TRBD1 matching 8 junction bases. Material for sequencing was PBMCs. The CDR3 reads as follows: CASSLQGATEAFF. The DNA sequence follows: TGTGCCAGCAGCTTACAGGGGGCCACTGAAGCTTTCTTT.